These 5 T cell receptor beta chains originate from one sample sequenced in a study of tumor and adjacent non-tumor tissue in lung cancer. This sample's RNA came from whole unsorted tissue. Three rounds of nested PCR, following a modified ARM-PCR protocol, produced the TCRbeta library. TCRdb redid the calling of the multiplex PCR reads with MiXCR, one entry per CDR3 protein. The data hold over 100,000 distinct CDR3 sequences, with 75% observed a single time. Specimen: lung tumor tissue. Receptors originate from a woman aged 55 to 70 with non-small cell lung cancer.

The rearrangement joins TRBV6-1 to TRBJ2-7; 7 bases align to TRBD1. After removal of 3 bases from V and 6 bases from J, the junction contained 5 bases not matched to a gene. Germline V CDR1 and CDR2: MNHNS, SASEGT. There are 13 residues in the CDR3. The CDR3 protein is CASSDRGPCEQYF. The CDR3 region has the DNA TGTGCCAGCAGTGATAGGGGGCCCTGCGAGCAGTACTTC.

Only one count was recorded for this clonotype. A read error is possible here, since a much larger clone lies one base away. DNA for the CDR3: TGTACCAGCAGCTTGGCACCTATCACCCCCTACTCTTACACAGATACGCAGTATTTT. As protein: CTSSLAPITPYSYTDTQYF. This sequence joins TRBV5-5 and TRBJ2-3; D is unresolved. This CDR3 spans 19 amino acids. Per the germline V gene, CDR1 is SGHKS and CDR2 is YYEKEE (reference sequence).

This clonotype was seen only once. One end of the junction varies from germline; a read error may be responsible. This chain links TRBV11-2 with TRBJ2-7, with no clear D. CDR1 SGHAT and CDR2 FQNNGV come from the germline V gene. The CDR3 runs to 14 residues. This CDR3 is CASSPTVISYVQYF. CDR3 DNA: TGTGCCAGCAGCCCAACTGTGATTTCCTACGTGCAGTACTTC. Variable domain in full (rest from reference TRBV11-2 and TRBJ2-7): EAGVAQSPRYKIIEKRQSVAFWCNPISGHATLYWYQQILGQGPKLLIQFQNNGVVDDSQLPKDRFSAERLKGVDSTLKIQPAKLEDSAVYLCASSPTVISYVQYFGPGTRLTVT.

In regard to this clonotype: Compared with germline, one end of the junction differs, possibly owing to a read error. The rearrangement uses TRBV20-1 and TRBJ2-1; 12 bases map to TRBD2. CDR1 is DFQATT and CDR2 is SNEGSKA in the germline V gene (reference sequence). This CDR3 region has 18 residues. CDR3 in amino acids: CSARLAGGLGITYYEQFF. Here the CDR3 DNA reads TGCAGTGCTAGACTAGCGGGAGGGCTGGGAATCACCTACTATGAGCAGTTCTTC.

In the case of this clonotype: A junction end diverges from the germline sequence, so it may reflect a read error. This chain uses TRBV11-1 with TRBJ1-1, with a tentative D call TRBD1 (5 bases). The CDR3 has 13 amino acids. Germline CDR1 reads SGHAT; CDR2 reads FQDESV (reference sequence). For the CDR3, the DNA is TGTGTCAGCATCCGGGACCGGAACACTGAAGCTTTCTTT. This encodes CVSIRDRNTEAFF.